A selection of T cell receptor beta chains follows, all from one sample in a study of blood T cell repertoires in COVID-19. The table came from immunoSEQ multiplex PCR; TCRdb's copy has only in-frame clones and leaves some out. Seen here are about 97,000 clones, around 94% observed once, and the top ten hold around 5.8%. Sequenced material: peripheral blood. Every receptor here comes from a man aged 50 to 60 with active COVID-19. Both conserved end residues are part of each CDR3. A D gene is named only where the DNA matches it firmly. The size of a clone is reported for some rows only, either as once, few or many, or as a class for expanded clones.

D gene,clone size,V gene,J gene,CDR3 DNA,CDR3 protein
NA,NA,TRBV28,TRBJ2-3,TGTGCCAGCAGTTTCCCCTCCGCGGAGTTCACAGATACGCAGTATTTT,CASSFPSAEFTDTQYF
NA,NA,TRBV7-8,TRBJ2-2,TGTGCCAGCAGCTTTCGGGAGACCGGGGAGCTGTTTTTT,CASSFRETGELFF
TRBD1,NA,TRBV30,TRBJ1-2,TGTGCCTGGAGTTTCCCCGGGACAGGGTTTCCCTATGGCTACACCTTC,CAWSFPGTGFPYGYTF
TRBD1,NA,TRBV24-1,TRBJ1-2,TGTGCCACCAGTGCGGACAGGCATGGCTACACCTTC,CATSADRHGYTF
NA,NA,TRBV5-6,TRBJ1-1,TGTGCCAGCAGCCTGCTTGCCGGGACTGAAGCTTTCTTT,CASSLLAGTEAFF
TRBD2,once,TRBV12-5,TRBJ2-3,TGTGCTAGTGGTCTGCCCAGGGAGGGACCAGCGATAGCTGGAGATACGCAGTATTTT,CASGLPREGPAIAGDTQYF
NA,NA,TRBV21-1,TRBJ1-2,TGTGCCATCAAACAAAACAGGGGGGAGAAGGGCTACACCTTC,CAIKQNRGEKGYTF
NA,NA,TRBV9,TRBJ1-2,TGTGCCTCCCTGGGAGGAGGTTCTAACTATGGCTACACCTTC,CASLGGGSNYGYTF
NA,once,TRBV7-9,TRBJ1-6,TGTGCCAGCTCTCGACACCTACAGGGAGCGCATTCACCCCTCCACTTT,CASSRHLQGAHSPLHF
NA,once,TRBV5-1,TRBJ2-5,TGCGCCAGCAGCTTGTCCGGGTCCGAGACCCAGTACTTC,CASSLSGSETQYF
NA,NA,TRBV9,TRBJ1-1,TGTGCCAGCAGCGTAGGTGGGCTCACTGAAGCTTTCTTT,CASSVGGLTEAFF
NA,NA,TRBV19,TRBJ2-7,TGTGCCAGTAGTATGGTCGGAGCCCCCTCCTACGAGCAGTACTTC,CASSMVGAPSYEQYF
NA,NA,TRBV19,TRBJ1-5,TGTGCCAGTAGTATAGATCGGGGGGTTGGTAGTAATCAGCCCCAGCATTTT,CASSIDRGVGSNQPQHF
NA,NA,TRBV30,TRBJ1-2,TGTGCCTGGAACTTAGGGGTTCGGTATGGCTACACCTTC,CAWNLGVRYGYTF
TRBD2,NA,TRBV2,TRBJ2-7,TGTGCCAGCAGCGCTAGCGGAACCGCCTACGAGCAGTACTTC,CASSASGTAYEQYF
TRBD1,NA,TRBV2,TRBJ2-3,TGTGCCAGCAGCCGGGACAGGGGAGATACGCAGTATTTT,CASSRDRGDTQYF
NA,NA,TRBV6-5,TRBJ2-7,NA,CASSSSTSGYYEQYF
NA,NA,TRBV29-1,TRBJ1-5,TGCAGCGTTGCGCAGGGCTTCAATCAGCCCCAGCATTTT,CSVAQGFNQPQHF
TRBD1,NA,TRBV2,TRBJ1-5,TGTGCCAGCAGGGCAGCCGGGACAGTTAAGCCCCAGCATTTT,CASRAAGTVKPQHF
NA,NA,TRBV10-2,TRBJ2-3,TGCGCCAGCAGTGAGTCGATCCAGGGGATTAGGTTGGGCACAGATACGCAGTATTTT,CASSESIQGIRLGTDTQYF
NA,NA,TRBV7-2,TRBJ2-3,TGTGCCAGCAGCTTGAGGCAGGGAGATACGCAGTATTTT,CASSLRQGDTQYF
TRBD2,NA,TRBV6-5,TRBJ2-7,TGTGCCAGCAGCCGACTAGCGGGAGTGGTTGAGCAGTACTTC,CASSRLAGVVEQYF
NA,NA,TRBV27,TRBJ1-5,TGTGCCAGCAGTGGAAGCGGGGGCCTACCTAATCAGCCCCAGCATTTT,CASSGSGGLPNQPQHF
TRBD1,NA,TRBV24-1,TRBJ2-2,TGTGCCACCAGTGCCCAGGGACAGGTCCTGAACACCGGGGAGCTGTTTTTT,CATSAQGQVLNTGELFF
NA,NA,TRBV23-1,TRBJ1-1,TGCGCCAGCAGTCCCCTAGGAGGGGATGGCACTGAAGCTTTCTTT,CASSPLGGDGTEAFF
TRBD1,NA,TRBV28,TRBJ2-7,TGTGCCAGCAGTTCAGACAGGGGCATCTACGAGCAGTACTTC,CASSSDRGIYEQYF
NA,NA,TRBV7-2,TRBJ1-2,TGTGCCAGCAGCTTAGATTCCAACTACTATGGCTACACCTTC,CASSLDSNYYGYTF
NA,NA,TRBV18,TRBJ2-5,TGTGCCAGCCGGCCGGGACGGGAGATGAAGACCCAGTACTTC,CASRPGREMKTQYF
NA,NA,TRBV6-5,TRBJ2-1,TGTGCCAGCAGTCAGACAAGAGATGAGCAGTTCTTC,CASSQTRDEQFF
NA,once,TRBV18,TRBJ2-7,TGTGCCAGCTCACCACCCCTGGGACATCCGCTTTTTGGCGAGCAGTACTTC,CASSPPLGHPLFGEQYF